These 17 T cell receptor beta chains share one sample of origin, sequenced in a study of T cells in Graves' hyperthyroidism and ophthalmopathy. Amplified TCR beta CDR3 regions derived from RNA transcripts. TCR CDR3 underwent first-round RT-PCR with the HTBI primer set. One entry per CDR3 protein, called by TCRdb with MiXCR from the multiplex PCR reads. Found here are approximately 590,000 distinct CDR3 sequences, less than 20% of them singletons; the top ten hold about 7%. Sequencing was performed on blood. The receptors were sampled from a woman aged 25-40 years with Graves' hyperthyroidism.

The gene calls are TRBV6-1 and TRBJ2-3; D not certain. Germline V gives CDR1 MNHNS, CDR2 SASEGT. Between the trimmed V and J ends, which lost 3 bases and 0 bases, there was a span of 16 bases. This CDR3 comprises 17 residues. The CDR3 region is CASSEALRGASTDTQYF. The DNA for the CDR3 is TGTGCCAGCAGTGAGGCCCTCCGCGGAGCTAGCACAGATACGCAGTATTTT.

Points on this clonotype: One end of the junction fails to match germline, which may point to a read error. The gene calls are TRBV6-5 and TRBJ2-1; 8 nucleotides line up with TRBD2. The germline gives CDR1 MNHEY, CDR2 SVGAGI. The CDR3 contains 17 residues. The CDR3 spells CASSYASGQLAYNEEFF. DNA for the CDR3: TGTGCCAGCAGTTACGCTAGCGGGCAATTGGCCTACAATGAGGAGTTCTTC.

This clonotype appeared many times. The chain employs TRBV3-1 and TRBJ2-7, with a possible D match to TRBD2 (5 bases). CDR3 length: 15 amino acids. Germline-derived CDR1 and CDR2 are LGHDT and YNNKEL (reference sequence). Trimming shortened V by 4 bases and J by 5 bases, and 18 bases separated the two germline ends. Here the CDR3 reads CASSLRRRGGDEQYF. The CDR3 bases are TGTGCCAGCAGCCTTCGGAGGAGAGGTGGGGACGAGCAGTACTTC.

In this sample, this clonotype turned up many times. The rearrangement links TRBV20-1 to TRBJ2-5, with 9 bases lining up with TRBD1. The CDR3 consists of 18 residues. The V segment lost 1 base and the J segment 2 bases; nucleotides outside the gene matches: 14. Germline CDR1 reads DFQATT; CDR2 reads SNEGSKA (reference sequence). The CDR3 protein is CSARVPLYGTGRQETQYF. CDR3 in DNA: TGCAGTGCTAGAGTCCCCCTCTACGGGACAGGGCGTCAAGAGACCCAGTACTTC.

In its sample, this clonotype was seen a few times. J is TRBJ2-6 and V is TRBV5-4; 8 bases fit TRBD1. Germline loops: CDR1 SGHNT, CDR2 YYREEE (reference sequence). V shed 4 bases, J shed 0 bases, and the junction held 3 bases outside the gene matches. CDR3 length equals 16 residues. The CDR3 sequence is CASSGGQASGANVLTF. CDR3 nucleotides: TGTGCCAGCAGCGGGGGACAGGCCTCTGGGGCCAACGTCCTGACTTTC.

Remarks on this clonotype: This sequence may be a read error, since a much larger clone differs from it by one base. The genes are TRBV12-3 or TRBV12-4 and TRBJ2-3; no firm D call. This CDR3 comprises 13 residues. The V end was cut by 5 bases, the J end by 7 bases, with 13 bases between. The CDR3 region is CASSMSPANTQYF. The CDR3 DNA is TGTGCCAGCAGTATGAGTCCAGCGAATACGCAGTATTTT.

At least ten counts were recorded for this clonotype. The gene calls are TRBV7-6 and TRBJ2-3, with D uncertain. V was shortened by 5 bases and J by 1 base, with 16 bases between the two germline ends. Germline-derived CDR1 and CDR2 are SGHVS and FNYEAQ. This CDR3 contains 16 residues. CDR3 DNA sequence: TGTGCCAGCAGCCGTCCCCCCTTCCCGGGCACAGATACGCAGTATTTT. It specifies CASSRPPFPGTDTQYF.

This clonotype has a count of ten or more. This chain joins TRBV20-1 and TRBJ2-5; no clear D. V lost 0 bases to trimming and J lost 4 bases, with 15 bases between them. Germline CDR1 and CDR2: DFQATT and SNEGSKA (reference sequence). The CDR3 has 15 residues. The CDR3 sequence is CSARDQMSLGETQYF. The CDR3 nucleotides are TGCAGTGCTAGAGATCAAATGTCGCTAGGAGAGACCCAGTACTTC.

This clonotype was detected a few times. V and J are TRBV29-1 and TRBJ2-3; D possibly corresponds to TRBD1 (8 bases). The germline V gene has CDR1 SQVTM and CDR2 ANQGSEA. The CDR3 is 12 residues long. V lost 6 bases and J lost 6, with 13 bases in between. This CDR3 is CSVAGQVDTQYF. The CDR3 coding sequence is TGCAGCGTAGCGGGACAGGTTGATACGCAGTATTTT.

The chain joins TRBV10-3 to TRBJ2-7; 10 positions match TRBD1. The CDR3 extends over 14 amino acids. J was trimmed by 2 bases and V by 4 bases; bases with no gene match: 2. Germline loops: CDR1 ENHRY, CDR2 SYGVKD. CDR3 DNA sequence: TGTGCCATCAGTGGGGACAGGGGACCCTACGAGCAGTACTTC. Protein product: CAISGDRGPYEQYF.

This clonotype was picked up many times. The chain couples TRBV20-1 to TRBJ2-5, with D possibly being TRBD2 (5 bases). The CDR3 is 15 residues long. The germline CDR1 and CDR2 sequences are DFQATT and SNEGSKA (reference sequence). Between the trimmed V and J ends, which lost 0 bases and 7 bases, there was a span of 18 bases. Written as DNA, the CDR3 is TGCAGTGCTAGAGATCGGGGAATCAATGTCGGGACCCAGTACTTC. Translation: CSARDRGINVGTQYF.

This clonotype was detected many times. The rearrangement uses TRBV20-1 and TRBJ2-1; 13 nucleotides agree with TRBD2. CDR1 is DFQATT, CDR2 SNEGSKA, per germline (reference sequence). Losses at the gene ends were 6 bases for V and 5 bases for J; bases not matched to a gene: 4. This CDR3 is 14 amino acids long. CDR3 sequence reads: CSALGLAGNNEQFF. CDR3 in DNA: TGCAGTGCCTTGGGACTAGCGGGGAACAATGAGCAGTTCTTC.

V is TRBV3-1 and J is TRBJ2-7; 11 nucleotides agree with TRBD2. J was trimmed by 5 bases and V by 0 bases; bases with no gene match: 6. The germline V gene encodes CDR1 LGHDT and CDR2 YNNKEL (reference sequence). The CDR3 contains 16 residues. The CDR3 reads CASSQDVVLAGDEQYF. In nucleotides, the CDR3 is TGTGCCAGCAGCCAAGATGTAGTACTAGCGGGAGACGAGCAGTACTTC.

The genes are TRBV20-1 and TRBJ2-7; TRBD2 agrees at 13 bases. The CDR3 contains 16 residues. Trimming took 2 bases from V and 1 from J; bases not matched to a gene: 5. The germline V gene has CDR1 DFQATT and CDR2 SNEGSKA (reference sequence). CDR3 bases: TGCAGTGCTAGACCTTGGACTAGCGGGGGATCCTACGAGCAGTACTTC. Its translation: CSARPWTSGGSYEQYF.

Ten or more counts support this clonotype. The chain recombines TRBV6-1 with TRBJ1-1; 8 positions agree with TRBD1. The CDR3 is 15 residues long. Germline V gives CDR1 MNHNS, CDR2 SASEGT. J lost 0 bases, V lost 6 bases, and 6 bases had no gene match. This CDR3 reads CASRPDRVMNTEAFF. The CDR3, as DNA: TGTGCCAGCAGGCCGGACAGGGTAATGAACACTGAAGCTTTCTTT.

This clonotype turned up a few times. DNA for the CDR3: TGTGCCAGTAGTCTGGGCGCCCAGGGGGCCTACAATGAGCAGTTCTTC. Its translation: CASSLGAQGAYNEQFF. V is TRBV19 and J is TRBJ2-1; 7 positions agree with TRBD1. The CDR3 loop spans 16 amino acids. V shed 5 bases and J 2 bases; nucleotides not matched to a gene: 9. Germline V CDR1 and CDR2: LNHDA, SQIVND (reference sequence).

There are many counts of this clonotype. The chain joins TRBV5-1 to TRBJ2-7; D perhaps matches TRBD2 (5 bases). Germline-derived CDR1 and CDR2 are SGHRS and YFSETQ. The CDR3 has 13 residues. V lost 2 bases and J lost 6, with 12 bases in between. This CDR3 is CASSFSSVGEQYF. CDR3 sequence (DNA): TGCGCCAGCAGCTTTAGTAGCGTGGGCGAGCAGTACTTC.